This TCR beta chain was recovered during a study of blood T cell repertoires in COVID-19 (TCRdb year 2020). Describing the broader study: The collaborator samples originated in the United States, Italy and Spain and spanned the acute and convalescent phases of COVID-19. The repertoires were made available in a free public database intended to serve as a resource for research on the immune response to SARS-CoV-2. The prospective study material was composed of cDNA or gDNA derived from T cells, B-cell-depleted T cells, or PBMCs. Sample metadata almost always included a de-identified subject ID, COVID-19 status, age in years and sex. HLA class I and class II types, where available, came from metadata supplied by the sample provider rather than from assay-based typing. Subjects who had been exposed to COVID-19, were actively infected with it, or had recovered from it provided the deeply sampled blood TCRbeta repertoires that made up the dataset. The samples were drawn from the first 160 participants of the ongoing ImmuneRACE study and from 1,254 subjects provided by 6 global collaborators. Study-level results and caveats: The amount of clinical and demographic metadata varied by source and participant and was provided uncurated.

Collaborating institutions collected whole blood in K2EDTA tubes following their own protocols. For TCRbeta analysis, collaborators shipped samples as frozen whole blood, isolated PBMCs, or DNA extracted from either of those sample types. The CDR3 has 17 amino acids, counting the end cysteine and phenylalanine. Just CDR3 DNA is preserved here, 51 bases in frame from base 1. The germline ends are 17 bases apart after V is trimmed by 1 base and J by 4 bases. For CDR1 and CDR2, the germline V gene (reference sequence) lists SGHNT and YYREEE. A word on this clone: Its antigen remains undetermined. Base qualities are not provided; no much larger clone lies one nucleotide away.

TCRbeta CDR3 regions were amplified from genomic DNA by means of the immunoSEQ Assay, a bias-controlled multiplex PCR. For the original study's pipeline: Nucleated cell counts per sample were estimated from amplification of reference gene primers within the assay. Sequence reads were collapsed and filtered to measure the absolute abundance of every unique TCRbeta CDR3 rearrangement. For each sample, productive Simpson clonality was calculated by taking the square root of Simpson's diversity index across productive rearrangements. The table was pulled from immuneACCESS by TCRdb, which kept in-frame rearrangements only. Such tables lose some clones; where checked, under half of the loss comes from unresolved V genes, and the rest has no known cause. Clone size and the V and J calls come from that table; the DNA yielded D and trimming. The table for this sample lists tens of thousands of clones; roughly four fifths of them were counted only once. Less than 9% of the sample comes from the top ten.

Sequencing was performed on peripheral blood. The chain is made from TRBV5-4 and TRBJ2-2; confidence is insufficient to name the D gene. The clonotype comes from a man aged 50 to 59 with active or convalescent COVID-19. The CDR3 here reads CASSLTPIGPATGELFF. The DNA sequence reads TGTGCCAGCAGCTTGACGCCAATTGGGCCTGCCACCGGGGAGCTGTTTTTT. The variable domain in full, with residues beyond the CDR3 obtained from the reference TRBV5-4 and TRBJ2-2 genes, is ETGVTQSPTHLIKTRGQQVTLRCSSQSGHNTVSWYQQALGQGPQFIFQYYREEENGRGNFPPRFSGLQFPNYSSELNVNALELDDSALYLCASSLTPIGPATGELFFGEGSRLTVL.